This T cell receptor (beta chain) was profiled in a study of CD8 T cell repertoires and HIV-1 epitope variants. Study background: Controls included no peptide, Ebola AY9 epitope, and a CMV, EBV, flu pool. A 10-day culture received IL-2, IL-7 and IL-15 on days 3 and 7.

Remarks on this clone: The antigen remains undetermined.

The germline V gene has CDR1 MDHEN and CDR2 SYDVKM. This CDR3 spans 17 amino acids. J lost 4 bases, V lost 7 bases, and 15 bases had no gene match. Sequenced by immunoSEQ multiplex PCR; TCRdb stores in-frame clones only, minus some. The sample consists of 3,000 to 3,500 clones, around 70% of them appearing once. This receptor was obtained from a male donor with HIV. The chain links TRBV28 to TRBJ1-2; 10 positions agree with TRBD1. Sequenced input: cultured CD8+ T cells derived from PBMCs. CDR3 DNA sequence: TGTGCCAGCACCCCCGGGGACAGGGGACCCTACGGCTATGGCTACACCTTC. Encoded protein: CASTPGDRGPYGYGYTF.